Included here is one T cell receptor (beta chain) sequence, with context. Its antigen is as yet unknown. The data were produced by immunoSEQ multiplex PCR, yet TCRdb's version contains in-frame clones alone and is incomplete. The repertoire consists of 1.5 million to 2.5 million clones, with about 94% occurring once and the leading ten covering approximately 1.2%. Only CD45RO-negative cells positively selected for CCR7 counted as naive CD8 cells, so terminally differentiated effector memory CD45RA+ cells were excluded. The sample is drawn from a study of shared clonotypes between healthy human individuals. Turning to the study itself: Researchers assigned three CD4 naive, three CD4 memory, two CD8 naive and one CD8 memory plate to each donor.

Study conclusions and caveats: Naive subsets generally had larger estimated richness than memory subsets.

This CDR3 is 12 amino acids long. Trimming left V 4 bases short and J 10 bases short, with 12 bases between. Germline V lookup: CDR1 SGDLS, CDR2 YYNGEE. This TCR was sampled from a man aged 18 to 30 in good health. This sequence joins TRBV9 and TRBJ2-1; D is possibly TRBD2 (5 bases). The sample was naive CD8+ T cells sorted from blood. In DNA form, the CDR3 reads TGTGCCAGCAGCCCGGGGTCCCCGGAGCAGTTCTTC. Its protein is CASSPGSPEQFF.